This TCR beta chain comes out of a study of monozygotic twins with inflammatory bowel disease. Study results and limitations: The sharing of clonotypes with others was lower in IBD patients than in healthy twins, especially with disease activity.

Germline CDR1 and CDR2: SGHRS and YFSETQ. This CDR3 is 15 amino acids long. Comment on this clonotype: Its antigen remains unidentified.

Reprocessing the 5' RACE reads, TCRdb reports a single entry for every CDR3 protein and omits DNA. The table counts some 300,000 distinct CDR3 sequences; about 5% lies in the top ten. An approximately 2.5 ml blood sample was drawn per donor. Researchers isolated total RNA from whole blood without sorting T cells. This chain joins TRBV5-1 and TRBJ2-3; the TCRdb call, TRBD1, lacks DNA for checking. The receptor was derived from a human donor with ulcerative colitis or Crohn's disease, or a healthy co-twin of an affected twin (not recorded which). Sequenced: blood. CDR3 sequence reads: CASSLTGTGTDTQYF.